These T cell receptor beta chains were read from a single sample in a study of OX40 agonist ivuxolimab in advanced cancers. Clones were sequenced by immunoSEQ multiplex PCR, and TCRdb holds only the in-frame ones, with some missing. The sample includes under 80,000 clones, around 80% of them seen just once. The input for sequencing was CD4+ or CD8+ T cells sorted from blood, taken in a trial of the OX40 agonist ivuxolimab. Receptors originate from an adult with an advanced solid tumor such as melanoma, head and neck, liver or kidney cancer. Each CDR3 is given with its conserved first and last residue. Each record gives: D gene, clone size, CDR3 length, J gene, V gene, CDR3 protein, CDR3 DNA. The D gene is left open where the match is weak. For some rows the clone size is stated as once, few or many, or as a class when expanded; others skip it.

>TRBD1|few|14|TRBJ1-4|TRBV4-1
CASSPQDRLEKLFF
TGCGCCAGCAGCCCGCAGGACAGGTTGGAAAAACTGTTTTTT
>TRBD2|few|15|TRBJ2-1|TRBV7-2
CASSLGGGPYNEQFF
TGTGCCAGCAGCTTAGGCGGGGGGCCCTACAATGAGCAGTTCTTC
>-|few|15|TRBJ2-7|TRBV5-4
CASSPSTGRGDEQYF
TGTGCCAGCAGCCCCTCCACTGGGCGGGGAGACGAGCAGTACTTC
>TRBD2|-|15|TRBJ2-7|TRBV6-5
CASSYWTSGGYEQYF
TGTGCCAGCAGTTACTGGACTAGCGGGGGGTACGAGCAGTACTTC
>-|-|15|TRBJ2-2|TRBV14
CASSPLGARTGELFF
TGTGCCAGCAGCCCCCTGGGGGCGCGAACCGGGGAGCTGTTTTTT
>-|-|15|TRBJ1-2|TRBV6-6
CASSYSVTGFYGYTF
TGTGCCAGCAGTTACTCTGTGACGGGATTCTATGGCTACACCTTC
>TRBD2|-|15|TRBJ2-3|TRBV5-1
CASSNSGASTDTQYF
TGCGCCAGCAGCAACAGCGGGGCTAGCACAGATACGCAGTATTTT
>TRBD1|-|16|TRBJ1-1|TRBV4-3
CASSRTGGGDVSEAFF
TGCGCCAGCAGCCGCACAGGGGGCGGGGATGTCTCTGAAGCTTTCTTT
>-|-|14|TRBJ2-5|TRBV29-1
CSALFLMAGETQYF
TGCAGCGCCCTCTTCCTGATGGCGGGGGAGACCCAGTACTTC
>-|-|14|TRBJ2-3|TRBV6-6
CASSYGGRPDTQYF
TGTGCCAGCAGTTACGGGGGGCGGCCAGATACGCAGTATTTT
>-|-|14|TRBJ2-6|TRBV5-1
CASSAEAGANVLTF
TGCGCCAGCAGCGCAGAGGCTGGGGCCAACGTCCTGACTTTC
>-|-|14|TRBJ2-7|TRBV9
CASSVGVASYEQYF
TGTGCCAGCAGCGTTGGGGTAGCCTCCTACGAGCAGTACTTC
>-|-|13|TRBJ2-2|TRBV5-1
CASRFQGAGELFF
TGCGCCAGCAGATTTCAGGGTGCCGGGGAGCTGTTTTTT
>-|-|13|TRBJ1-2|TRBV5-1
CASSLKDKGKHTF
TGCGCCAGCAGCCTGAAGGACAAGGGTAAACACACCTTC
>TRBD2|-|15|TRBJ2-3|TRBV27
CASSKGLAGPRAQYF
TGTGCCAGCAGTAAGGGACTAGCGGGCCCAAGGGCGCAGTATTTT
>TRBD1|-|12|TRBJ2-7|TRBV9
CASSTTGGEQYF
TGTGCCAGCAGTACTACAGGGGGCGAGCAGTACTTC
>TRBD2|-|16|TRBJ2-5|TRBV5-6
CASSLRARGGVETQYF
TGTGCCAGCAGCTTGCGGGCCCGCGGGGGGGTTGAGACCCAGTACTTC
>-|-|12|TRBJ1-1|TRBV18
CASSAGETEAFF
TGTGCCAGCTCAGCGGGGGAAACTGAAGCTTTCTTT
>TRBD1|-|15|TRBJ1-4|TRBV18
CASSPGQGRGEKLFF
TGTGCCAGCTCACCCGGACAGGGACGGGGCGAAAAACTGTTTTTT
>TRBD1|-|13|TRBJ1-2|TRBV7-2
CASSPGQGQGYTF
TGTGCCAGCAGCCCGGGACAGGGGCAGGGCTACACCTTC
>-|-|18|TRBJ2-3|TRBV9
CASSVDILGPRRVDTQYF
TGTGCCAGCAGCGTAGATATTCTGGGGCCACGCCGGGTTGATACGCAGTATTTT
>TRBD1|once|13|TRBJ1-6|TRBV28
CASKRDRDSPLHF
TGTGCCAGCAAGAGGGACAGGGACTCACCCCTCCACTTT
>-|-|16|TRBJ1-1|TRBV18
CASSQRDATLNTEAFF
TGTGCCAGCTCTCAGCGGGACGCCACATTGAACACTGAAGCTTTCTTT
>-|-|15|TRBJ2-2|TRBV5-6
CASSFGERKVGELFF
TGTGCCAGCAGCTTTGGGGAACGCAAGGTCGGGGAGCTGTTTTTT
>TRBD1|-|15|TRBJ2-1|TRBV6-6
CASSTRQGVGTGQFF
TGTGCCAGCTCGACCCGACAGGGGGTGGGTACAGGGCAGTTCTTC
>-|-|17|TRBJ2-3|TRBV28
CASSPPRGRGASDTQYF
TGTGCCAGCAGCCCTCCAAGGGGCAGGGGGGCCTCAGATACGCAGTATTTT
>-|many|14|TRBJ1-1|TRBV10-3
CAIAPSKGNTEAFF
TGTGCCATCGCCCCTTCAAAGGGGAACACTGAAGCTTTCTTT
>-|-|13|TRBJ2-7|TRBV6-6
CASSYLRDGEQYF
TGTGCCAGCAGTTACTTAAGGGACGGCGAGCAGTACTTC
>-|-|13|TRBJ1-2|TRBV5-1
CASSWSAGAGYTF
TGCGCCAGCTCCTGGTCGGCAGGGGCTGGCTACACCTTC
>TRBD1|-|15|TRBJ2-1|TRBV18
CASSPDRGQHNEQFF
TGTGCCAGCTCACCTGACAGGGGCCAACACAATGAGCAGTTCTTC
>-|-|14|TRBJ2-7|TRBV28
CASRLGVSLAEQYF
TGTGCCAGCAGGTTAGGAGTGAGTTTGGCCGAGCAGTACTTC
>-|-|15|TRBJ1-4|TRBV19
CASSRTATTNEKLFF
TGTGCCAGTAGCCGGACAGCCACAACTAATGAAAAACTGTTTTTT
>-|-|15|TRBJ2-7|TRBV9
CASSANLRGDYEQYF
TGTGCCAGCAGCGCCAATCTCAGGGGGGACTACGAGCAGTACTTC
>-|-|19|TRBJ2-6|TRBV13
CASSLVTRLYEEGANVLTF
TGTGCCAGCAGCTTAGTGACCAGGCTATACGAGGAAGGGGCCAACGTCCTGACTTTC
>TRBD1|-|15|TRBJ1-5|TRBV9
CASSETGGQGQPQHF
TGTGCCAGCAGCGAGACAGGGGGCCAAGGTCAGCCCCAGCATTTT
>-|medium-sized|13|TRBJ2-7|TRBV2
CASSDQGNHEQYF
TGTGCCAGCAGTGATCAGGGGAACCACGAGCAGTACTTC
>TRBD2|-|11|TRBJ2-1|TRBV20-1
CSAERGNEQFF
TGCAGTGCTGAGCGGGGCAATGAGCAGTTCTTC
>-|-|13|TRBJ2-3|TRBV2
CASSVQGTDTQYF
TGTGCCAGCAGTGTACAGGGCACAGATACGCAGTATTTT
>TRBD2|-|15|TRBJ2-1|TRBV9
CASSVVLAVDNEQFF
TGTGCCAGCAGCGTAGTCCTAGCGGTCGACAATGAGCAGTTCTTC
>TRBD1|once|14|TRBJ1-1|TRBV28
CASGDRGGDAEAFF
TGTGCCAGCGGAGACAGGGGTGGGGATGCTGAAGCTTTCTTT
>TRBD1|-|12|TRBJ1-4|TRBV6-5
CATRTGLEKLFF
TGTGCCACTAGGACAGGGCTTGAAAAACTGTTTTTT
>-|-|14|TRBJ1-3|TRBV27
CASSLTGSGNTIYF
TGTGCCAGCAGTTTAACCGGCTCTGGAAACACCATATATTTT
>-|-|14|TRBJ2-3|TRBV2
CASKPTGIGDTQYF
TGTGCCAGCAAACCAACAGGGATAGGAGATACGCAGTATTTT
>-|-|14|TRBJ2-3|TRBV5-1
CASRAQRAEDTQYF
TGCGCCAGCAGAGCCCAGCGGGCGGAGGATACGCAGTATTTT
>-|-|16|TRBJ2-2|TRBV28
CASSLLAGWPPGELFF
TGTGCCAGCAGTTTATTGGCGGGCTGGCCCCCCGGGGAGCTGTTTTTT
>-|-|14|TRBJ1-1|TRBV11-3
CASSHSTENTEAFF
TGTGCCAGCAGCCACTCGACAGAGAACACTGAAGCTTTCTTT
>-|-|16|TRBJ2-1|TRBV18
CASSPARGGGYNEQFF
TGTGCCAGCTCACCAGCCAGGGGAGGCGGCTACAATGAGCAGTTCTTC
>-|-|13|TRBJ1-1|TRBV11-3
CASSLSGDTEAFF
TGTGCCAGCAGCTTGAGTGGGGACACTGAAGCTTTCTTT
>-|-|16|TRBJ2-3|TRBV9
CASSVVPQAHTDTQYF
TGTGCCAGCAGCGTAGTTCCCCAGGCACACACAGATACGCAGTATTTT
>TRBD2|-|15|TRBJ2-7|TRBV5-4
CASTVGGLAGDEQYF
TGTGCCAGCACCGTGGGGGGGCTAGCGGGGGACGAGCAGTACTTC
>-|-|14|TRBJ1-1|TRBV5-1
CASSRIYGRSEAFF
TGCGCCAGCAGCCGTATCTATGGTCGAAGTGAAGCTTTCTTT
>-|-|16|TRBJ2-2|TRBV27
CASSVSGLLNTGELFF
TGTGCCAGCAGCGTTTCGGGACTGCTGAACACCGGGGAGCTGTTTTTT
>-|-|14|TRBJ2-2|TRBV5-1
CASSVQSNTGELFF
TGCGCCAGCAGCGTGCAGTCTAACACCGGGGAGCTGTTTTTT
>TRBD2|-|14|TRBJ2-5|TRBV5-1
CASSSGGLEETQYF
TGCGCCAGCAGCTCCGGAGGACTAGAAGAGACCCAGTACTTC
>TRBD1|-|12|TRBJ2-7|TRBV29-1
CSVGDRGVEQYF
TGCAGCGTTGGGGACAGGGGTGTCGAGCAGTACTTC
>TRBD1|-|14|TRBJ2-3|TRBV5-1
CASSIQGPPDTQYF
TGCGCCAGCAGCATACAGGGGCCGCCAGATACGCAGTATTTT